This TCR beta chain was sequenced for a study of blood T cell repertoires in COVID-19 (dated by TCRdb to about 2020). About the investigation overall: The collaborator samples originated in the United States, Italy and Spain and spanned the acute and convalescent phases of COVID-19. Nearly every sample came with metadata listing a de-identified subject ID, COVID-19 status, age in years and sex. A freely available public database, intended as a resource for researchers studying the immune response to SARS-CoV-2, is where the repertoires were released. The material from the prospective study consisted of cDNA or gDNA derived from T cells, B-cell-depleted T cells, or PBMCs. Where available, HLA class I and class II types were obtained from metadata supplied by the sample provider rather than from assay-based typing. Samples came from the ongoing ImmuneRACE study (first 160 participants) plus 1,254 subjects from 6 global collaborators. The dataset comprised deeply sampled blood TCRbeta repertoires from subjects exposed to, actively infected with, or recovered from COVID-19.

With respect to this clone: Which antigen it targets is not known. No much larger clone exists at a distance of one base, and base qualities are not known.

Whole blood was collected in K2EDTA tubes by collaborating institutions according to the institutions' own protocols. For TCRbeta analysis, collaborator samples were shipped as frozen whole blood, as isolated PBMCs, or as DNA extracted from either sample type. The immunoSEQ Assay, a bias-controlled multiplex PCR, was used to amplify TCRbeta CDR3 regions from genomic DNA. The source study handled its data this way. The number of nucleated cells in each sample was estimated from the amplification of reference gene primers within the assay. Sequence reads were collapsed and filtered to measure the absolute abundance of every unique TCRbeta CDR3 rearrangement. For each sample, productive Simpson clonality was calculated as the square root of Simpson's diversity index across productive rearrangements. TCRdb holds this immuneACCESS table with in-frame rearrangements only. Some clones are missing; in checked studies, unresolved V genes explain under half, and the rest has no known cause. V, J and clone size derive from that table, while D and trimming were established from the DNA sequence. The sample profile shows around 300,000 clones; 80% to 90% of them were found once. The ten largest account for about 3% of the sample.

The germline V gene gives CDR1 as MGHDK and CDR2 as SYGVNS. Trimming removed 6 bases from V and 3 bases from J, leaving 15 bases between the germline ends. The CDR3 spans 15 residues, from the cysteine through the phenylalanine. Only the CDR3 part of the read is kept: 45 bases, read in frame from the first base. Overall study outcomes, separate from this receptor: The quantity of clinical and demographic metadata differed by source and by participant and was supplied without curation.

The TCR was taken from a young woman with active or convalescent COVID-19. This sequence uses TRBV25-1 and TRBJ2-1, with a weak D call of TRBD2 (5 bases match). The sequencing sample was made of peripheral blood. DNA sequence: TGTGCCAGCAGGTGGGAAGCGGCCTACTACAATGAGCAGTTCTTC. It codes for CASRWEAAYYNEQFF.